This T cell receptor (beta chain) originates from a study of cytomegalovirus exposure and HLA in healthy donors. V shed 6 bases and J shed 7 bases, with 7 bases lying between them. The CDR3 totals 11 residues. In germline, CDR1 is MDHEN, CDR2 SYDVKM. The donors formed part of the roughly 120-subject validation cohort, distinct from the 666-subject first cohort. TCRdb's table, derived via immunoSEQ multiplex PCR, lists solely in-frame clones and lacks some. Among 90,000 to 140,000 clones listed, 86% were seen once. The TCR sequence derives from a young woman in good health and CMV-seropositive. The rearrangement uses TRBV28 and TRBJ1-3, with no clear D. Sequencing used PBMCs. The CDR3 region has the DNA TGTGCCAGCAGCCTGCGTAACACCATATATTTT. Residues: CASSLRNTIYF.